Listed below are T cell receptor beta chains from one sample, sequenced in a study of blood T cell repertoires in COVID-19. Measured with immunoSEQ multiplex PCR; TCRdb has only the in-frame clones, and not every one. Of 90,000 or so clones listed, about 89% are singletons. Sequencing was carried out using peripheral blood. All receptors come from a human donor in a cohort sampled during active COVID-19. Each CDR3 is given with its conserved first and last residue. Each record gives: D gene, V gene, clone size, CDR3 protein. A D gene is named only where the DNA matches it firmly. Size values are once, few and many counts, or a class for expanded clones, and some rows have none.

D: TRBD1; V: TRBV19; size: -; CDR3: CASTGALGTGNGYTF
D: TRBD1; V: TRBV5-8; size: -; CDR3: CASSLRRDRVGELFF
D: -; V: TRBV5-1; size: -; CDR3: CASSFSQTYTGELFF
D: TRBD2; V: TRBV6-5; size: -; CDR3: CATKRGGNTDTQYF
D: -; V: TRBV19; size: -; CDR3: CASSPRRGLGYNSPLHF
D: -; V: TRBV7-9; size: -; CDR3: CASSSPGPGEAFF
D: -; V: TRBV28; size: -; CDR3: CASSHGEYGYTF
D: -; V: TRBV6-2/TRBV6-3; size: -; CDR3: CASSYGPDTQYF
D: TRBD1; V: TRBV5-1; size: -; CDR3: CASSLRGGQQPQHF
D: -; V: TRBV6-5; size: -; CDR3: CASSYRGLGYGYTF
D: -; V: TRBV7-2; size: -; CDR3: CASSGGPRRAFF
D: TRBD2; V: TRBV4-2; size: -; CDR3: CASSQDSGGGDTQYF
D: -; V: TRBV5-6; size: once; CDR3: CASSLEWGVGNEQFF
D: -; V: TRBV2; size: -; CDR3: CASSENRSLGGYTF
D: TRBD1; V: TRBV5-4; size: -; CDR3: CASSPDRGWGYTF
D: -; V: TRBV7-2; size: -; CDR3: CASSLGRGSYNEQFF
D: TRBD1; V: TRBV24-1; size: -; CDR3: CATSEAGTGLFNEQFF
D: -; V: TRBV27; size: -; CDR3: CASSLGSYDSNQPQHF
D: TRBD1; V: TRBV11-2; size: -; CDR3: CASSLTGAQNGYTF
D: -; V: TRBV12-3/TRBV12-4; size: -; CDR3: CASGGPYNEQFF
D: -; V: TRBV9; size: -; CDR3: CASSDRPWGGLGNTIYF
D: -; V: TRBV29-1; size: -; CDR3: CSVEDSRRFYGYTF
D: TRBD2; V: TRBV5-6; size: -; CDR3: CASSLEGTTLYF
D: TRBD1; V: TRBV5-1; size: -; CDR3: CASSLGDRGASGNTIYF
D: -; V: TRBV2; size: -; CDR3: CASKRTPEGKLFF
D: -; V: TRBV6-5; size: -; CDR3: CASSSGTESPDTQYF
D: TRBD2; V: TRBV28; size: -; CDR3: CASSSRLAGGLNEQFF
D: TRBD1; V: TRBV7-9; size: -; CDR3: CASSSSAPQGSRTDTQYF
D: -; V: TRBV7-9; size: -; CDR3: CASTVTGSSYNEQFF
D: TRBD1; V: TRBV7-2; size: -; CDR3: CASSLDRAVGYTF
D: -; V: TRBV6-2/TRBV6-3; size: -; CDR3: CASSYPVDGYTF
D: TRBD1; V: TRBV7-2; size: -; CDR3: CASSLAGTGSGYGYTF
D: -; V: TRBV7-2; size: -; CDR3: CASSGRWGDEQYF
D: TRBD1; V: TRBV12-3/TRBV12-4; size: once; CDR3: CASRETGDQPQHF
D: -; V: TRBV6-5; size: -; CDR3: CASSYLGHYGYTF
D: -; V: TRBV7-9; size: -; CDR3: CASSHRQVGNEQFF
D: -; V: TRBV7-9; size: few; CDR3: CASRGGNSPLHF
D: -; V: TRBV5-6; size: -; CDR3: CASSLIGASEQYF
D: -; V: TRBV19; size: -; CDR3: CASSTPNRAENQPQHF
D: TRBD1; V: TRBV19; size: -; CDR3: CASRGQENWYEQYF
D: -; V: TRBV15; size: -; CDR3: CATSSPLVILRDRGSYEQYF
D: -; V: TRBV2; size: -; CDR3: CASSEMFGVTNEKLFF
D: TRBD2; V: TRBV11-2; size: few; CDR3: CASSRSGVSSYNEQFF
D: TRBD1; V: TRBV19; size: -; CDR3: CASSIEQGRRPQHF
D: TRBD1; V: TRBV27; size: -; CDR3: CASSLSGGQGAYGYTF
D: -; V: TRBV11-3; size: -; CDR3: CASSLYSGELFF
D: TRBD1; V: TRBV5-5; size: -; CDR3: CASSQKQGLAYEQYF
D: TRBD1; V: TRBV7-8; size: -; CDR3: CASSRGTGDSGEAFF
D: TRBD1; V: TRBV7-2; size: -; CDR3: CASSLGSTGGVPQHF
D: -; V: TRBV11-1; size: -; CDR3: CATNNRQPQHF
D: TRBD1; V: TRBV7-9; size: -; CDR3: CASSRRDRGGEKLFF
D: TRBD1; V: TRBV7-9; size: -; CDR3: CASSARQGQTGNTIYF
D: -; V: TRBV7-8; size: -; CDR3: CASSPPRGANQPQHF
D: TRBD1; V: TRBV4-1; size: -; CDR3: CASSLNDRVGYGYTF